This T cell receptor (beta chain) was profiled in a study of blood T cell repertoires in COVID-19. On the study more broadly: Sources were T cells, B-cell-depleted T cells, or PBMCs; the material itself was cDNA or gDNA.

Losses at the gene ends were 9 bases for V and 7 bases for J; bases not matched to a gene: 14. Germline V gene sequence: CDR1 KGHDR, CDR2 SFDVKD. The CDR3 length is 17 residues. Individuals drawn from around 25 US areas were roughly 18 to 89 years old. In assigning cohorts, the study relied on participant-reported clinical history. Authors' methods: The assay estimated nucleated cells by amplifying reference gene primers. TCRdb's table, derived via immunoSEQ multiplex PCR, lists solely in-frame clones and lacks some. V and J calls and clone size are copied from that table; D and trimming were computed from the DNA. The repertoire has around 310,000 clones, 89% of them found once; the top ten carry roughly a tenth.

The clonotype was recovered from a woman aged 25 to 39 who had recovered from COVID-19. The chain carries TRBV24-1 and TRBJ1-4, with 12 bases identical to TRBD1. Specimen: PBMCs or T cells enriched from blood (not recorded which). CDR3 loop: CATRGGTGGGQGEKLFF. Here the CDR3 DNA reads TGTGCCACCCGAGGGGGGACAGGGGGCGGTCAGGGTGAAAAACTGTTTTTT.